The 5 T cell receptor beta chains listed next were all sequenced from one sample in a study of metastatic and nonmetastatic thyroid tumors. TCRdb reprocessed the PCR reads via MiXCR. The sample consists of fewer than 8,500 clones, roughly 18% of them appearing once. Patients had received no treatment of any kind before thyroid surgery. Sequencing was carried out using adjacent normal tissue. The receptors stem from a male donor with papillary thyroid cancer or a benign thyroid nodule (not recorded which). Some clones in this sample may be carry-over from other donors' samples.

This clone was counted only a few times. This sequence joins TRBV12-3 or TRBV12-4 and TRBJ2-1, with D maybe TRBD2 (7 bases). The CDR3 has 16 residues. V was pared by 8 bases and J by 4 bases, with 21 bases between. The CDR3 nucleotides are TGTGCCAGCCGGGGAGGGGGGTTGGGGGGGTACAATGAGCAGTTCTTC. Protein sequence: CASRGGGLGGYNEQFF.

The rearrangement links TRBV6-1 to TRBJ1-3; D not certain. The germline V and J ends were trimmed by 4 bases and 4 bases, with 8 bases remaining between them. The length of the CDR3 is 13 residues. The germline gives CDR1 MNHNS, CDR2 SASEGT. CDR3 in amino acids: CASSASSGNTIYF. CDR3 sequence (DNA): TGTGCCAGCAGTGCCAGCTCCGGAAACACCATATATTTT.

This clone was observed a handful of times. V usage is TRBV7-2 and J usage is TRBJ1-2; 8 nucleotides match TRBD1. V lost 4 bases to trimming and J lost 4 bases; unmatched junction nucleotides: 5. The germline V gene has CDR1 SGHTA and CDR2 FQGNSA. The CDR3 extends over 14 amino acids. The CDR3 region is CASSSDTGGYGYTF. CDR3 nucleotide sequence: TGTGCCAGCAGCTCTGACACAGGGGGCTATGGCTACACCTTC.

This clone has more than one count but fewer than ten. Here the CDR3 reads CASSLGPLGANEQYF. CDR3 coding DNA: TGTGCCAGCAGCTTAGGACCATTGGGAGCGAACGAGCAGTACTTC. The chain employs TRBV7-2 and TRBJ2-7; maybe TRBD2 (5 bases). Germline CDR1 SGHTA, CDR2 FQGNSA. The CDR3 sequence is 15 residues long. V gave up 1 base and J gave up 5 bases, with 15 bases separating them.

This clone was found a few times. Compared with germline, one end of the junction differs, possibly owing to a read error. The chain joins TRBV12-3 or TRBV12-4 to TRBJ1-1, with D perhaps TRBD1 (6 bases). This CDR3 is built from 14 residues. The CDR3 protein is CASSFGGLNTGAFF. The CDR3 bases are TGTGCCAGCAGTTTCGGGGGCCTGAACACTGGAGCTTTCTTT.